This entry features one T cell receptor (beta chain) sequence. This sample stems from a study of blood T cell repertoires in COVID-19. About the study: Acute and convalescent COVID-19 samples came from the United States, Italy and Spain.

CDR3 length: 15 residues. CDR1 and CDR2 from the germline V gene are ENHRY and SYGVKD. V dropped 4 bases and J dropped 1; count of bases not matched to a gene: 6. Participants were aged about 18 to 89 years from more than 20 US areas. Recovery among Cohort 3 donors was established by two negative PCRs, clearance, or symptom resolution. Per the study methods: Estimation of nucleated cell counts relied on the amplification of reference gene primers. Generated by immunoSEQ multiplex PCR, the TCRdb table keeps only in-frame clones and is missing some. The V and J calls and clone size come from that table; D and trimming were worked out from the DNA. The table records about 320,000 clones, roughly nine tenths of them present only once.

The sequence derives from a man aged 60 to 75 who had recovered from COVID-19. The chain employs TRBV10-3 and TRBJ1-2, with 7 bases fitting TRBD1. The specimen was PBMCs or T cells enriched from blood (not recorded which). The DNA for the CDR3 is TGTGCCATCAGTGCGGGACAGCCGGATAACTATGGCTACACCTTC. Its translation is CAISAGQPDNYGYTF.